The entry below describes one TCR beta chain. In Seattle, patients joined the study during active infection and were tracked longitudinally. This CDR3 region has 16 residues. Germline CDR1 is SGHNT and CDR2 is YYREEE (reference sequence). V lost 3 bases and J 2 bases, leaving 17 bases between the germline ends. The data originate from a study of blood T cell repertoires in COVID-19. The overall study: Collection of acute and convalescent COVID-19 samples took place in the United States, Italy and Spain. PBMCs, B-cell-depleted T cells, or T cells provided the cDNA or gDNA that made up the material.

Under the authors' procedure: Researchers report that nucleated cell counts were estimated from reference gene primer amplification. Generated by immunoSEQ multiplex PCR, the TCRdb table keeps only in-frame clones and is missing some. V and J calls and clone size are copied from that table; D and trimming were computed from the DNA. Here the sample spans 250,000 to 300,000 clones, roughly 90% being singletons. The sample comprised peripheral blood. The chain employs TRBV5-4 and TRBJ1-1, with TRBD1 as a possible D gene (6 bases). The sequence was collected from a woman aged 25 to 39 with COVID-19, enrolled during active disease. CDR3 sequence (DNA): TGTGCCAGCAGCTATGGGGGCGGGTGGCAAAACACTGAAGCTTTCTTT. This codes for CASSYGGGWQNTEAFF.